Listed below are T cell receptor beta chains from one sample, sequenced in a study of chronic HIV infection and antiretroviral therapy. TCRdb re-analysed the 5' RACE reads in MiXCR, keeping a single row per CDR3 protein. The sample consists of about 48,000 distinct CDR3 sequences, approximately 19% of them appearing once. The sequenced sample consisted of peripheral blood. These receptors came from an adult who had HIV and had not received antiretroviral therapy, or was an uninfected healthy control (not recorded which). CDR3s include the opening cysteine and the closing phenylalanine or tryptophan. A D gene is named only where the DNA matches it firmly. Clone sizes are given selectively: once, few, many, or a class where the clone is expanded.

clone size,CDR3 length,V gene,J gene,D gene,CDR3 DNA,CDR3 protein
-,15,TRBV9,TRBJ2-7,-,TGTGCCAGCAGCGTAGACCAGGGAGGTACCTACGAGCAGTACTTC,CASSVDQGGTYEQYF
-,15,TRBV12-3/TRBV12-4,TRBJ2-3,-,TGTGCCAGCAACCCCAGGGTGGGGGCTTCTGATACGCAGTATTTT,CASNPRVGASDTQYF
-,15,TRBV24-1,TRBJ2-2,-,TGTGCCACCAGTGACCCGGACAGAAACACCGGGGAGCTGTTTTTT,CATSDPDRNTGELFF
-,11,TRBV10-3,TRBJ2-1,-,TGTGCCATCAGTGATTGGGGGGAGCAGTTCTTC,CAISDWGEQFF
-,16,TRBV4-1,TRBJ2-1,-,TGCGCCAGCAGCCAACCCGTTATTGGTTCCTACAATGAGCAGTTCTTC,CASSQPVIGSYNEQFF
-,13,TRBV5-6,TRBJ2-2,-,TGTGCCAGCAGCTCGGGACTCGACAGGGAGCTGTTTTTT,CASSSGLDRELFF
few,16,TRBV11-2,TRBJ2-7,TRBD2,TGTGCCAGCAGCCCACAAGCGAGCGGGAGGGACCACGAGCAGTACTTC,CASSPQASGRDHEQYF
-,15,TRBV5-1,TRBJ2-7,TRBD2,TGCGCCAGCAGCTATTCACTAGCGAAAACCTACGAGCAGTACTTC,CASSYSLAKTYEQYF
-,14,TRBV4-1,TRBJ2-3,TRBD2,TGCGCCAGCAGCCCCATGGGACTAGATGATACGCAGTATTTT,CASSPMGLDDTQYF
-,14,TRBV6-6,TRBJ2-1,TRBD2,TGTGCCAGTCGACGACTAGCGCAGTTGGATGAGCAGTTCTTC,CASRRLAQLDEQFF
few,12,TRBV10-3,TRBJ2-7,-,TGTGCCATCAGTACTGGAGGCTACGAGCAGTACTTC,CAISTGGYEQYF
few,15,TRBV20-1,TRBJ2-7,TRBD2,TGCAGTGCTAGAGGCGCGGGACTAGCGGGGGGCGAGCAGTACTTC,CSARGAGLAGGEQYF
few,13,TRBV28,TRBJ2-7,TRBD1,TGTGCCAGCAGACCAACAGGGGGGAACGAGCAGTACTTC,CASRPTGGNEQYF
few,17,TRBV28,TRBJ1-3,-,TGTGCCAGCAGTCCCCCCGAACAAGGATCCTCTGGAAACACCATATATTTT,CASSPPEQGSSGNTIYF
-,14,TRBV5-1,TRBJ2-3,-,TGCGCCAGCAGCCCCGACACTAGCTCAGATACGCAGTATTTT,CASSPDTSSDTQYF
few,15,TRBV19,TRBJ2-1,-,TGTGCCAGTAGTATAGACGCGGGGCCCTACAATGAGCAGTTCTTC,CASSIDAGPYNEQFF
-,14,TRBV3-1,TRBJ1-4,TRBD1,TGTGCCAGCAGCCAGGACAGGTTTGGTGAAAAACTGTTTTTT,CASSQDRFGEKLFF
-,11,TRBV29-1,TRBJ2-4,-,TGCAGCGCTGGACTTAAAAACATTCAGTACTTC,CSAGLKNIQYF
few,13,TRBV2,TRBJ2-2,-,TGTGCCAGCAGTGGGCCGAACACCGGGGAGCTGTTTTTT,CASSGPNTGELFF
-,15,TRBV12-3/TRBV12-4,TRBJ2-3,-,TGTGCCAGCCTTCGGCGTGGTGGAAACACAGATACGCAGTATTTT,CASLRRGGNTDTQYF
-,14,TRBV28,TRBJ2-5,TRBD1,TGTGCCAGCATCCGGTCGGGACAGGGAGTGACCCAGTACTTC,CASIRSGQGVTQYF
few,15,TRBV28,TRBJ1-5,TRBD1,TGTGCCAGCAGCTGGACAGGGGAAGGCAATCAGCCCCAGCATTTT,CASSWTGEGNQPQHF
few,12,TRBV29-1,TRBJ2-3,-,TGCAGCGGGGGGGGCACCCCAGATACGCAGTATTTT,CSGGGTPDTQYF
-,13,TRBV28,TRBJ2-7,TRBD1,TGTGCCAGCCTGGACAGGGGGATCTACGAGCAGTACTTC,CASLDRGIYEQYF
-,13,TRBV29-1,TRBJ1-5,-,TGCAGCGTAGGCCGGGGAAGGGATCAGCCCCAGCATTTT,CSVGRGRDQPQHF
few,14,TRBV10-3,TRBJ2-7,-,TGTGCCATCAGTGGCGGGACGGACTCCTACGAGCAGTACTTC,CAISGGTDSYEQYF
-,15,TRBV5-8,TRBJ1-3,-,TGTGCCAGCAGCTTAGGATCCTTCTCTGGAAACACCATATATTTT,CASSLGSFSGNTIYF
-,15,TRBV2,TRBJ2-2,TRBD1,TGTGCCAGCAGGACGGGACAGGGAGGGGCCGGGGAGCTGTTTTTT,CASRTGQGGAGELFF
few,11,TRBV29-1,TRBJ1-1,TRBD1,TGCAGCTTACAGGGGCGGACTGAAGCTTTCTTT,CSLQGRTEAFF
few,17,TRBV10-3,TRBJ1-1,TRBD1,TGTGCCATCAGTGAGGTCTTCGGGACAGGGGTGCCCCCTGAAGCTTTCTTT,CAISEVFGTGVPPEAFF